Sequencing of this TCR beta chain was carried out in a study of T cell responses to AZD1222 COVID-19 vaccine. This CDR3 is 15 amino acids long. The V gene end was trimmed by 1 base and the J gene end by 7 bases; junction bases not matched to a gene: 9. Looked up from germline, CDR1 is SGHRS and CDR2 is YFSETQ. Measured with immunoSEQ multiplex PCR; TCRdb has only the in-frame clones, and not every one. The sample gives approximately 180,000 clones, around 90% of which show up once; 2.6% is in the top ten. Findings of the study overall: After two AZD1222 doses, spike-specific TCR breadth and depth rose versus day 0. At 160-218 and 743-854, vaccine-associated CD4 TCRs were dominant, and they spanned spike. Baseline serostatus was positive in only six AZD1222 recipients.

With regard to this clone: Its target is unknown.

The source was peripheral blood, collected on day 0 of AZD1222 vaccination. The genes are TRBV5-1 and TRBJ2-3, with TRBD2 matching 7 bases. The receptor was isolated from an adult in good health. For the CDR3, the DNA is TGCGCCAGCAGCTTGTCAGCGGGGCGGGTCTATACGCAGTATTTT. Residues: CASSLSAGRVYTQYF.